This TCR beta chain was recorded in a study of T cells in Graves' hyperthyroidism and ophthalmopathy. CDR1 and CDR2 (germline): SGDLS, YYNGEE. V gave up 0 bases and J gave up 2 bases, with 9 bases separating them. This CDR3 spans 15 amino acids. Stable hyperthyroidism: no ophthalmopathy progression over 18 months of follow-up. Newly diagnosed hyperthyroidism, duration under 2 months, in patients aged 18 to 65. Uncontrolled infection, other autoimmune disease, pregnancy and lactation each barred patients from inclusion. Fresh peripheral blood, around 9.3 ml, was the source of the PBMCs. Amplified TCR beta CDR3 regions came from RNA transcripts. In the first-round RT-PCR of the TCR CDR3, the HTBI primer set was used. MiXCR, run by TCRdb on the multiplex PCR reads, gives a single entry per CDR3 protein. The table shows 700,000 or so distinct CDR3 sequences, with about a sixth occurring only once.

This TCR came from a man aged 18 to 30 with Graves' hyperthyroidism. The genes are TRBV9 and TRBJ2-4; D ambiguous. The sample consisted of blood. The CDR3 reads CASSVGRASKNIQYF. The CDR3 DNA is TGTGCCAGCAGCGTAGGACGGGCCTCCAAAAACATTCAGTACTTC.